The 17 T cell receptor beta chains below were found in one sample sequenced in a study of response to subunit inactivated influenza vaccine. TCRdb re-called the RT-PCR reads through MiXCR, storing one row per CDR3 protein. The sample holds just under 550,000 distinct CDR3 sequences, 20% to 25% seen once. This sample also appeared in a second study, on T cells expressing NK-cell markers. This second study notes: The authors generated TCR beta cDNA through 5'RACE template switching with UMIs.

This specimen was CD4+ T cells sorted from PBMCs, taken approximately 13 days after vaccination. The source is a man in his fifties who received an inactivated influenza vaccine.

This clonotype was recorded a few times. The V and J genes are TRBV7-8 and TRBJ2-1; no firm D call. The germline CDR1 and CDR2 sequences are SGHVS and FQNEAQ. The germline V and J ends were trimmed by 1 base and 5 bases, with 12 bases remaining between them. The CDR3 length is 15 residues. Here the CDR3 DNA reads TGTGCCAGCAGCTTAGGGTCGCGGCCCCACAATGAGCAGTTCTTC. It codes for CASSLGSRPHNEQFF. Supplemented by reference TRBV7-8 and TRBJ2-1, the full variable domain reads GAGVSQSPRYKVAKRGQDVALRCDPISGHVSLFWYQQALGQGPEFLTYFQNEAQLDKSGLPSDRFFAERPEGSVSTLKIQRTQQEDSAVYLCASSLGSRPHNEQFFGPGTRLTVL.

The sample holds one count of this clonotype. The V and J genes are TRBV28 and TRBJ2-1; 10 nucleotides line up with TRBD2. Germline values: CDR1 MDHEN, CDR2 SYDVKM. The CDR3 loop spans 12 amino acids. J lost 5 bases, V lost 8 bases, and 0 bases had no gene match. CDR3 DNA sequence: TGTGCCAGCGGACTAGCGGACAATGAGCAGTTCTTC. Amino acids: CASGLADNEQFF.

This clonotype was seen more than once but under ten times. This chain links TRBV20-1 with TRBJ2-2; 8 bases map to TRBD2. The CDR3 runs to 17 residues. The V gene's germline CDR1 is DFQATT and CDR2 SNEGSKA (reference sequence). Unmatched junction bases numbered 15, after V lost 0 bases and J lost 9 bases. The CDR3, as DNA: TGCAGTGCTAGAGATACGGCGGGGGGCCTGACGTCGTGGGAGCTGTTTTTT. As protein: CSARDTAGGLTSWELFF.

The chain has TRBV18 and TRBJ2-7, with D uncertain. The CDR3 has 14 residues. Trimming took off 0 bases at V and 0 bases at J, with 6 bases between the two ends. Germline CDR1 is KGHSH and CDR2 is LQKENI. The CDR3 DNA reads TGTGCCAGCTCACCACCGGTGAGCTCCTACGAGCAGTACTTC. Translating gives CASSPPVSSYEQYF. The whole variable domain, filled in from reference TRBV18 and TRBJ2-7, reads NAGVMQNPRHLVRRRGQEARLRCSPMKGHSHVYWYRQLPEEGLKFMVYLQKENIIDESGMPKERFSAEFPKEGPSILRIQQVVRGDSAAYFCASSPPVSSYEQYFGPGTRLTVT.

The table lists this clonotype with a few counts. The rearrangement links TRBV10-3 to TRBJ2-7, with 8 nucleotides matching TRBD2. Germline CDR1 reads ENHRY; CDR2 reads SYGVKD. Trimming removed 5 bases from V and 6 bases from J; junction bases left unmatched: 12. The CDR3 extends over 15 amino acids. CDR3 DNA: TGTGCCATCAGTACTTCCGGGACTAGGGATTTCGAGCAGTACTTC. Amino acids: CAISTSGTRDFEQYF.

The chain recombines TRBV9 with TRBJ2-3; 8 nucleotides agree with TRBD2. The CDR3 runs 16 residues. V was pared by 0 bases and J by 2 bases, with 5 bases of the junction left unmatched. Looked up from germline, CDR1 is SGDLS and CDR2 is YYNGEE. CDR3 DNA: TGTGCCAGCAGCGTAGCTAGCGGGCCCCACACAGATACGCAGTATTTT. Translated, it gives CASSVASGPHTDTQYF. Combining the CDR3 with reference TRBV9 and TRBJ2-3 gives the whole variable domain DSGVTQTPKHLITATGQRVTLRCSPRSGDLSVYWYQQSLDQGLQFLIQYYNGEERAKGNILERFSAQQFPDLHSELNLSSLELGDSALYFCASSVASGPHTDTQYFGPGTRLTVL.

The J gene is TRBJ2-7, the V gene TRBV30; no clear D. This CDR3 has 12 residues. Looked up from germline, CDR1 is GTSNPN and CDR2 is SVGIG (reference sequence). The V gene lost 0 bases and the J gene lost 3 bases, with 6 bases spanning the gap. The CDR3 here is CAWSVRIYEQYF. Here the CDR3 DNA reads TGTGCCTGGAGTGTACGTATCTACGAGCAGTACTTC. Full variable domain (outside the CDR3, taken from reference TRBV30 and TRBJ2-7): SQTIHQWPATLVQPVGSPLSLECTVEGTSNPNLYWYRQAAGRGLQLLFYSVGIGQISSEVPQNLSASRPQDRQFILSSKKLLLSDSGFYLCAWSVRIYEQYFGPGTRLTVT.

This clonotype has just a few counts. The J gene is TRBJ1-1, the V gene TRBV5-1; possible D gene TRBD1, 6 bases. This CDR3 is 16 amino acids long. The germline V gene has CDR1 SGHRS and CDR2 YFSETQ. V lost 4 bases and J lost 8, with 24 bases in between. CDR3 region: CASSPSTGSGLVEAFF. The CDR3 coding sequence is TGCGCCAGCAGCCCCTCAACAGGGTCAGGCCTTGTGGAAGCTTTCTTT.

The chain joins TRBV6-2 or TRBV6-3 to TRBJ2-5; D gene uncertain. The CDR3 runs 14 residues. Trimming took off 2 bases at V and 3 bases at J, with 10 bases between the two ends. Germline V lookup: CDR1 MNHEY, CDR2 SVGEGT. The CDR3 nucleotides are TGTGCCAGCAGTTACAGGAAACTCGAAGAGACCCAGTACTTC. Its protein is CASSYRKLEETQYF.

In nucleotides, the CDR3 is TGCGCCAGCAGCCAAGATCTCGGGGGTTCACCCCTCCACTTT. This gives the protein CASSQDLGGSPLHF. The chain is built from TRBV4-3 and TRBJ1-6, with D perhaps TRBD1 (5 bases). Germline assignment: CDR1 LGHNA and CDR2 YSLEER. The germline V and J ends were trimmed by 0 bases and 9 bases, with 9 bases remaining between them. CDR3 length: 14 residues.

A few counts support this clonotype. The rearrangement joins TRBV3-1 to TRBJ2-7; D is ambiguous. Trimming shortened V by 7 bases and J by 3 bases, and 19 bases separated the two germline ends. CDR3 length equals 15 residues. In germline, CDR1 is LGHDT, CDR2 YNNKEL (reference sequence). The CDR3 sequence: CASKGSFQPIYEQYF. CDR3 nucleotide sequence: TGTGCCAGCAAAGGGTCGTTCCAACCCATCTACGAGCAGTACTTC.

The chain uses TRBV6-1 and TRBJ2-1, with 7 bases that match TRBD2. The J segment lost 4 bases and the V segment lost 6 bases, leaving 6 bases of the junction unmatched. This CDR3 region has 14 residues. Germline V gene sequence: CDR1 MNHNS, CDR2 SASEGT. The DNA of the CDR3 is TGTGCCAGCAGCAAACTAGCGAGGTACAATGAGCAGTTCTTC. It encodes CASSKLARYNEQFF.

A note on this clonotype: One end of the junction varies from germline; a read error may be responsible. The chain combines TRBV7-2 with TRBJ2-3; possibly TRBD2 for D (5 bases). The CDR3 is 16 amino acids. CDR1 is SGHTA, CDR2 FQGNSA, per germline. The CDR3 loop reads CASSLVEGRSTDTHYF. The CDR3 region has the DNA TGTGCCAGCAGCTTAGTTGAGGGAAGAAGCACAGATACGCATTATTTT.

This clonotype has only one observation. The CDR3 loop is CASTPGAGSYEQYF. CDR3 DNA sequence: TGTGCCAGCACCCCGGGGGCAGGTTCCTACGAGCAGTACTTC. The chain links TRBV4-2 to TRBJ2-7; the D call may be TRBD1 or TRBD2 (6 bases each). This CDR3 is 14 amino acids long. The ends were cut back, 7 bases at V and 1 base at J, with 14 bases in the middle. From germline, CDR1 is LGHNA and CDR2 YNFKEQ.

The table lists this clonotype with a few counts. CDR3 nucleotides: TGCAGCGCAATGAACAGGGATGAGCAGTTCTTC. Encoded protein: CSAMNRDEQFF. The chain joins TRBV29-1 to TRBJ2-1, with a weak D call TRBD1 (6 bases). The CDR3 has 11 amino acids. V was cut by 7 bases and J by 8 bases, with 12 bases left in between. Germline assignment: CDR1 SQVTM and CDR2 ANQGSEA.

This clonotype came up many times. The chain links TRBV7-2 to TRBJ2-3; TRBD2 aligns across 9 bases. This CDR3 has 15 amino acids. Trimming cost V 5 bases and J 1 base; bases outside gene matches: 4. The germline V gene has CDR1 SGHTA and CDR2 FQGNSA. The DNA of the CDR3 is TGTGCCAGCAGCGAGGGACTAGCACGCACAGATACGCAGTATTTT. Translation gives CASSEGLARTDTQYF.

This clonotype was recorded many times. The chain joins TRBV20-1 to TRBJ2-1; no firm D call. This CDR3 region has 15 residues. Germline CDR1 DFQATT, CDR2 SNEGSKA (reference sequence). V lost 0 bases and J 0 bases, leaving 9 bases between the germline ends. The CDR3 DNA sequence: TGCAGTGCTAGAGATCCCCAGCTCTCCTACAATGAGCAGTTCTTC. Translated, it gives CSARDPQLSYNEQFF.